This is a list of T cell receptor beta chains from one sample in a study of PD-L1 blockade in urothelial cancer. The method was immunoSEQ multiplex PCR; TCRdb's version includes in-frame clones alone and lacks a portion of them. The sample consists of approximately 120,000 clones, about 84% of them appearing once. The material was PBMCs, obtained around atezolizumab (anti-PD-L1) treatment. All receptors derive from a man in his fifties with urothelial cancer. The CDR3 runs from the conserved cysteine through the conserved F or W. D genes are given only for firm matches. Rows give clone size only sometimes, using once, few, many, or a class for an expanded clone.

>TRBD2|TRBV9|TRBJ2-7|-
CASSVSSGSYEQYF
TGTGCCAGCAGCGTAAGCAGCGGGAGCTACGAGCAGTACTTC
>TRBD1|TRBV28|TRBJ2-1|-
CASSPRTGGEFFEQFF
TGTGCCAGCAGTCCACGGACAGGGGGCGAATTTTTTGAGCAGTTCTTC
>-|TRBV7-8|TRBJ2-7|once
CASSRGINYEQYF
TGTGCCAGCAGCAGGGGAATAAATTACGAGCAGTACTTC
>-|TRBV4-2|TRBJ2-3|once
CASSQGRDTQYF
TGTGCCAGCAGCCAAGGGAGAGATACGCAGTATTTT
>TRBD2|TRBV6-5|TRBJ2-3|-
CASRLAGETDTQYF
TGTGCCAGCAGACTAGCGGGAGAGACAGATACGCAGTATTTT
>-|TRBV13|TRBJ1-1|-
CASSLRGGTTEAFF
TGTGCCAGCAGCTTAAGAGGGGGAACGACTGAAGCTTTCTTT
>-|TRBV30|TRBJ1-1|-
CASQAGTRNTEAFF
TGTGCCTCTCAAGCCGGGACAAGGAACACTGAAGCTTTCTTT
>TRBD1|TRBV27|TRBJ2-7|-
CASSHRDSSYEQYF
TGTGCCAGCAGTCACCGGGACAGCTCCTACGAGCAGTACTTC
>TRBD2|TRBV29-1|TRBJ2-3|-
CSVEDPVDGSGSTDTQYF
TGCAGCGTTGAAGATCCTGTCGATGGTAGCGGGAGCACAGATACGCAGTATTTT
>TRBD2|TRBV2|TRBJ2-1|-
CASSASRLASSNEQFF
TGTGCCAGCAGTGCCTCCAGACTAGCGAGTTCCAATGAGCAGTTCTTC
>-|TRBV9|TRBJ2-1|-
CASSVAVSSYNEQFF
TGTGCCAGCAGCGTAGCAGTCAGCTCCTACAATGAGCAGTTCTTC
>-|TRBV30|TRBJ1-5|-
CAWMSPGVGNQPQHF
TGTGCCTGGATGTCTCCGGGAGTGGGTAATCAGCCCCAGCATTTT
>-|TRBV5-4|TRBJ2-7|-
CASSLVPSEQYF
TGTGCCAGCAGCTTGGTTCCTTCCGAGCAGTACTTC
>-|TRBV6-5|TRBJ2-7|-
CASRKGGLFEQYF
TGTGCCAGCAGAAAGGGGGGGCTGTTCGAGCAGTACTTC
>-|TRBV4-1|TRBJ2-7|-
CASSQGPGSEGHEQYF
TGCGCCAGCAGCCAGGGCCCGGGGTCGGAGGGGCACGAGCAGTACTTC
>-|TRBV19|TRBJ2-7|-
CASSRTENYEQYF
TGTGCCAGTAGCAGGACAGAGAACTACGAGCAGTACTTC
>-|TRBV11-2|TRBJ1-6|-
CASSSGAGVSPLHF
TGTGCCAGCAGTTCCGGGGCAGGGGTTTCACCCCTCCACTTT
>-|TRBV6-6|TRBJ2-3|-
CASRASTDTQYF
TGTGCCAGCAGGGCTAGCACAGATACGCAGTATTTT
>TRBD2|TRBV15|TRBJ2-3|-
CATSLLAGDITDTQYF
TGTGCCACCAGCCTTCTAGCGGGAGACATAACAGATACGCAGTATTTT
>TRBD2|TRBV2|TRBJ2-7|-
CASSGTSPDGAYEQYF
TGTGCCAGCAGTGGGACTAGCCCTGATGGCGCCTACGAGCAGTACTTC
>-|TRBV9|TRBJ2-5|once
CASSVATRETQYF
TGTGCCAGCAGCGTAGCTACTCGGGAGACCCAGTACTTC
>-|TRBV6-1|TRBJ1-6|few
CASSDSGVPPLHF
TGTGCCAGCAGTGACTCAGGGGTGCCACCCCTCCACTTT
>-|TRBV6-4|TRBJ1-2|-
CASSDSRVWEGYTF
TGTGCCAGCAGTGACTCCAGGGTTTGGGAAGGCTACACCTTC
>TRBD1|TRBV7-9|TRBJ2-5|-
CASSTYRGGETQYF
TGTGCCAGCAGCACCTACAGGGGTGGGGAGACCCAGTACTTC
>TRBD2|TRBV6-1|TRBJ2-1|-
CASSGTLYLAGVHNEQFF
TGTGCCAGCAGTGGAACGCTATACCTAGCGGGAGTCCACAATGAGCAGTTCTTC